These 28 T cell receptor beta chains share one sample of origin, sequenced in a study of identical twins. One entry per CDR3 protein, called by TCRdb with MiXCR from the 5' RACE reads. In the table there are 570,000 or so distinct CDR3 sequences, around a tenth of which are singletons. This same sample was also taken into another study, of yellow fever vaccine responses in identical twins.

The sequenced sample consisted of PBMCs. All receptors come from a woman in her late teens or twenties in good health.

The chain employs TRBV7-6 and TRBJ2-3, with no clear D. Germline V gives CDR1 SGHVS, CDR2 FNYEAQ. The CDR3 length is 16 residues. Trimming stripped 5 bases from V and 2 bases from J, with 17 bases between. CDR3 DNA: TGTGCCAGCAGCCCTCCACCCTCCACTTACACAGATACGCAGTATTTT. Amino acid sequence: CASSPPPSTYTDTQYF.

This sequence joins TRBV5-1 and TRBJ2-2; the match to TRBD2 covers 8 bases. Germline V gene lookup returns CDR1 SGHRS and CDR2 YFSETQ. The CDR3 extends over 15 amino acids. The V gene end was trimmed by 2 bases and the J gene end by 5 bases; junction bases not matched to a gene: 5. The CDR3: CASSFPVAGTGELFF. Here the CDR3 DNA reads TGCGCCAGCAGCTTCCCCGTAGCGGGAACCGGGGAGCTGTTTTTT.

This clonotype has a count of ten or more. V is TRBV20-1 and J is TRBJ2-3; D ambiguous. The CDR3 has 13 residues. Germline V gene sequence: CDR1 DFQATT, CDR2 SNEGSKA (reference sequence). V dropped 3 bases and J dropped 8 bases, with 15 bases sitting between them. In DNA, the CDR3 is TGCAGTGCTAGGGTTCCTAATTTGGGTACGCAGTATTTT. Translating gives CSARVPNLGTQYF.

This clonotype was observed a handful of times. V gene TRBV20-1 combines with J gene TRBJ1-2, with D maybe TRBD1 (6 bases). This CDR3 contains 15 residues. CDR1 is DFQATT and CDR2 is SNEGSKA in the germline V gene (reference sequence). Trimming pared 2 bases from V and 4 bases from J, leaving 17 bases between. The chain's CDR3 is CSARLWTDELYGYTF. In DNA, the CDR3 is TGCAGTGCTAGACTTTGGACAGACGAACTCTATGGCTACACCTTC.

This clonotype was seen a handful of times. The rearrangement links TRBV5-8 to TRBJ2-2; 8 bases align to TRBD1. The V and J ends lost 4 bases and 4 bases, in that order; junction bases with no gene match: 9. The CDR3 is made up of 16 amino acids. CDR1 is SGHTS and CDR2 is YDEGEE in the germline V gene. For the CDR3, the DNA is TGTGCCAGCAGCATCGGACAGGGCCGAGGCACCGGGGAGCTGTTTTTT. Protein product: CASSIGQGRGTGELFF.

There are a few counts of this clonotype. The CDR3 protein is CASSYRMSGSRKYGYTF. In nucleotides, the CDR3 is TGTGCCAGCAGCTATCGAATGAGTGGGTCTCGAAAATATGGCTACACCTTC. V is TRBV3-1 and J is TRBJ1-2; D is unclear. The germline V and J ends were trimmed by 5 bases and 5 bases, with 24 bases remaining between them. The CDR3 length is 17 residues. Germline V gene lookup returns CDR1 LGHDT and CDR2 YNNKEL (reference sequence). Complete variable domain (other parts from reference TRBV3-1 and TRBJ1-2): DTAVSQTPKYLVTQMGNDKSIKCEQNLGHDTMYWYKQDSKKFLKIMFSYNNKELIINETVPNRFSPKSPDKAHLNLHINSLELGDSAVYFCASSYRMSGSRKYGYTFGSGTRLTVV.

This clonotype showed up just a few times. The chain links TRBV18 to TRBJ2-5; D not certain. Germline CDR1 KGHSH, CDR2 LQKENI. There are 15 residues in the CDR3. V lost 3 bases and J lost 2, with 13 bases in between. CDR3 coding DNA: TGTGCCAGCTCACCTAGGCGGCAAACTCAAGAGACCCAGTACTTC. Translated, it gives CASSPRRQTQETQYF.

In its sample, this clonotype was seen a few times. This chain joins TRBV10-3 and TRBJ2-4; 10 bases align to TRBD1. The CDR3 has 15 amino acids. Looked up from germline, CDR1 is ENHRY and CDR2 is SYGVKD. The ends lost 6 bases at V and 5 bases at J; junction bases unmatched: 7. The CDR3 DNA reads TGTGCCATCAGCGGGACAGGGGATGGGGAAAACATTCAGTACTTC. As protein: CAISGTGDGENIQYF.

This clonotype was seen many times. The gene calls are TRBV4-1 and TRBJ1-1; maybe TRBD1 (5 bases). The CDR3 length is 13 residues. Germline assignment: CDR1 MGHRA and CDR2 YSYEKL. The V gene lost 0 bases and the J gene lost 10 bases, with 12 bases spanning the gap. CDR3 coding DNA: TGCGCCAGCAGCCAAGAAGTCAGGGAGGGAGCTTTCTTT. Its translation is CASSQEVREGAFF.

The CDR3 is CSVRVWGADTQYF. DNA for the CDR3: TGCAGCGTCAGGGTATGGGGTGCAGATACGCAGTATTTT. This chain connects TRBV29-1 to TRBJ2-3; possible D gene TRBD1, 5 bases. The CDR3 spans 13 residues. V lost 6 bases, J lost 4 bases, and 14 bases lay in between. Germline CDR1 is SQVTM and CDR2 is ANQGSEA.

This clonotype has only a few counts. V usage is TRBV6-2 or TRBV6-3 and J usage is TRBJ2-7; D tentatively fits TRBD1 or TRBD2 (5 bases each). The V and J ends lost 8 bases and 0 bases respectively, with 8 bases between them. Germline-derived CDR1 and CDR2 are MNHEY and SVGEGT. This CDR3 is 12 amino acids long. In nucleotides, the CDR3 is TGTGCCAGCGGGGACCGCTCCTACGAGCAGTACTTC. It translates to CASGDRSYEQYF.

The sample holds many counts of this clonotype. V and J are TRBV5-1 and TRBJ1-1; D gene ambiguous. CDR3 length: 15 residues. The germline V gene encodes CDR1 SGHRS and CDR2 YFSETQ. The V end was cut by 4 bases, the J end by 4 bases, with 17 bases between. The CDR3: CASSPGGREGTEAFF. The CDR3 nucleotides are TGCGCCAGCAGCCCAGGAGGACGGGAGGGCACTGAAGCTTTCTTT.

J is TRBJ2-7 and V is TRBV3-1; D remains unclear. The V and J ends lost 0 bases and 7 bases respectively, with 7 bases between them. CDR3 length: 12 residues. The germline V gene encodes CDR1 LGHDT and CDR2 YNNKEL (reference sequence). This CDR3 is CASSQDVGEQYF. DNA of the CDR3: TGTGCCAGCAGCCAAGATGTTGGAGAGCAGTACTTC.

About this clonotype itself: Given a much more abundant clone one base away, this may be a read error. J is TRBJ2-7 and V is TRBV29-1; no reliable D call. There are 12 residues in the CDR3. The V end lost 0 bases, the J end lost 3 bases, and 6 bases lay between the germline ends. Germline V CDR1 and CDR2: SQVTM, ANQGSEA. CDR3 sequence reads: CSVEDFSYEQYF. In nucleotides, the CDR3 is TGCAGCGTTGAAGACTTCAGCTACGAGCAGTACTTC.

Ten or more counts support this clonotype. This sequence joins TRBV20-1 and TRBJ1-5; tentatively, D is TRBD1 (6 bases). Trimming stripped 2 bases from V and 4 bases from J, with 6 bases between. In germline, CDR1 is DFQATT, CDR2 SNEGSKA (reference sequence). The CDR3 contains 12 residues. The CDR3 DNA reads as TGCAGTGCTAGAAGGGGGAATCAGCCCCAGCATTTT. Amino acid sequence: CSARRGNQPQHF.

This clonotype was observed at least ten times. The V call is TRBV25-1, the J call TRBJ2-7; D might be TRBD2 (6 bases). The germline V and J ends were trimmed by 1 base and 3 bases, with 10 bases remaining between them. The germline V gene has CDR1 MGHDK and CDR2 SYGVNS. The CDR3 sequence is 14 residues long. The CDR3 region is CASSEFSGYYEQYF. The CDR3 coding sequence is TGTGCCAGCAGTGAATTCAGCGGGTACTACGAGCAGTACTTC.

This clonotype was seen repeatedly, ten times or more. The rearrangement links TRBV11-2 to TRBJ1-2; 9 positions agree with TRBD1. The J segment lost 6 bases and the V segment lost 5 bases, leaving 13 bases of the junction unmatched. There are 16 residues in the CDR3. The V gene's germline CDR1 is SGHAT and CDR2 FQNNGV. CDR3 DNA sequence: TGTGCCAGCAGCCAGAACGCGGGACAGGGCGTACATGGCTACACCTTC. Its translation: CASSQNAGQGVHGYTF.

A word on this clonotype: A much bigger clone sits one base away, suggesting this may be a read error. The chain couples TRBV27 to TRBJ2-6; D is unresolved. Trimming stripped 3 bases from V and 0 bases from J, with 9 bases between. The CDR3 is 16 amino acids. Germline V gene lookup returns CDR1 MNHEY and CDR2 SMNVEV (reference sequence). Here the CDR3 reads CASSFSVCSGANVLTF. The CDR3 region has the DNA TGTGCCAGCAGTTTCTCAGTATGCTCTGGGGCCAACGTCCTGACTTTC.

The chain uses TRBV10-1 and TRBJ2-2; D is possibly TRBD1 (6 bases). The CDR3 has 14 residues. Per the germline V gene, CDR1 is WNHNN and CDR2 is SYGVQD (reference sequence). Trimming removed 0 bases from V and 8 bases from J, with 10 bases in between. The chain's CDR3 is CASSESSTGGELFF. The CDR3 DNA follows: TGCGCCAGCAGTGAGTCATCAACAGGGGGGGAGCTGTTTTTT.

Ten or more counts support this clonotype. V and J are TRBV10-3 and TRBJ2-2; maybe TRBD2 (6 bases). Germline CDR1 ENHRY, CDR2 SYGVKD. The CDR3 runs 14 residues. V dropped 6 bases and J dropped 0 bases, with 8 bases sitting between them. CDR3 bases: TGTGCCATCAGAGGAGGGACGAACACCGGGGAGCTGTTTTTT. Translating gives CAIRGGTNTGELFF.

This clonotype was observed many times. The chain recombines TRBV7-6 with TRBJ1-1; no clear D gene. Between the trimmed V and J ends, which lost 4 bases and 2 bases, there was a span of 8 bases. This CDR3 region has 13 residues. CDR1 SGHVS and CDR2 FNYEAQ come from the germline V gene. The CDR3 sequence is CASSSDGNTEAFF. The CDR3 nucleotides are TGTGCCAGCAGCTCAGACGGTAACACTGAAGCTTTCTTT.

A few counts support this clonotype. V usage is TRBV3-1 and J usage is TRBJ2-3; possible D gene TRBD2, 5 bases. CDR3 length: 16 amino acids. Per germline, CDR1 LGHDT and CDR2 YNNKEL (reference sequence). Trimming removed 0 bases at V and 2 bases at J, with 12 bases between. The CDR3 sequence is CASSQDSGSLTDTQYF. The CDR3 nucleotides read TGTGCCAGCAGCCAAGATTCGGGATCCCTCACAGATACGCAGTATTTT.

This clonotype was counted many times. The chain has TRBV11-1 and TRBJ2-7; TRBD1 matches 10 bases. The CDR3 contains 18 residues. V dropped 4 bases and J dropped 1; count of bases not matched to a gene: 13. Germline V gene sequence: CDR1 SGHAT, CDR2 FQDESV (reference sequence). The CDR3 reads CASSSRTGGRIESYEQYF. The CDR3 DNA reads as TGTGCCAGCAGCTCTCGGACAGGGGGTAGAATTGAGTCCTACGAGCAGTACTTC.

This clonotype was observed a few times. J is TRBJ1-5 and V is TRBV6-5; D is uncertain. CDR3 length equals 14 residues. Per the germline V gene, CDR1 is MNHEY and CDR2 is SVGAGI. The V and J ends lost 2 bases and 5 bases respectively, with 10 bases between them. As DNA, the CDR3 is TGTGCCAGCAGTTACAAGGCTGCCGATCAGCCCCAGCATTTT. Translating it yields CASSYKAADQPQHF.

The chain is built from TRBV3-1 and TRBJ2-1; possibly TRBD1 for D (6 bases). Trimming shortened V by 1 base and J by 0 bases, and 10 bases separated the two germline ends. CDR3 size: 16 residues. Germline V CDR1 and CDR2: LGHDT, YNNKEL (reference sequence). The CDR3 here is CASSQAGARSYNEQFF. The CDR3 DNA reads as TGTGCCAGCAGCCAAGCAGGGGCCCGCTCCTACAATGAGCAGTTCTTC.

This clonotype was picked up a small number of times. The V call is TRBV7-8, the J call TRBJ2-3; D remains ambiguous. The V end was cut by 5 bases, the J end by 1 base, with 10 bases between. This CDR3 is built from 14 residues. CDR1 is SGHVS, CDR2 FQNEAQ, per germline. The CDR3 DNA is TGTGCCAGCAGCCTTTCCGCACGCACAGATACGCAGTATTTT. Protein: CASSLSARTDTQYF.

Only a few counts were recorded for this clonotype. V usage is TRBV9 and J usage is TRBJ2-3; unclear D gene. Looked up from germline, CDR1 is SGDLS and CDR2 is YYNGEE. The CDR3 is made up of 18 amino acids. With 3 bases removed from V and 0 bases from J, the gap between germline ends came to 20 bases. Here the CDR3 DNA reads TGTGCCAGCAGCGCGAACCCTCTCGAATCCTCTAGCACAGATACGCAGTATTTT. Its protein product is CASSANPLESSSTDTQYF.

The chain has TRBV7-9 and TRBJ2-5, with TRBD2 matching over 9 bases. Germline V gene lookup returns CDR1 SEHNR and CDR2 FQNEAQ (reference sequence). The V segment lost 5 bases and the J segment 7 bases; nucleotides outside the gene matches: 14. The CDR3 runs 16 residues. This chain's CDR3 is CASSIERSGGPGTQYF. The CDR3 DNA sequence: TGTGCCAGCAGCATCGAACGGAGCGGGGGGCCCGGGACCCAGTACTTC.